These 14 T cell receptor beta chains share one sample of origin, sequenced in a study of neurological immune-mediated disorders. TCRdb reprocessed the 5' RACE reads with MiXCR, giving one entry per CDR3 protein. The sample consists of under 50,000 distinct CDR3 sequences, about a quarter of them appearing once. The sequenced sample consisted of PBMCs. The source is a woman aged 70-85 years in good health.

This clonotype was recorded many times. This rearrangement joins TRBV5-1 to TRBJ2-1; 12 bases match TRBD2. This CDR3 is built from 17 residues. Germline V gene lookup returns CDR1 SGHRS and CDR2 YFSETQ. The trim removed 5 bases at V and 4 bases at J, leaving 10 bases unmatched. The CDR3 loop is CASRKEPSGRVYNEQFF. Here the CDR3 DNA reads TGCGCCAGCAGAAAGGAGCCTAGCGGGAGGGTTTACAATGAGCAGTTCTTC.

The table lists this clonotype with many counts. The CDR3 loop is CSARELAGVNQPQHF. CDR3 nucleotide sequence: TGCAGTGCTAGAGAACTTGCGGGGGTAAATCAGCCCCAGCATTTT. The chain couples TRBV20-1 to TRBJ1-5; tentatively, D is TRBD1 (5 bases). V lost 0 bases, J lost 4 bases, and 13 bases lay in between. The germline CDR1 and CDR2 sequences are DFQATT and SNEGSKA (reference sequence). The length of the CDR3 is 15 residues.

This clonotype was counted between two and nine times. The rearrangement joins TRBV5-5 to TRBJ1-5; perhaps TRBD1 as D (5 bases). The germline gives CDR1 SGHKS, CDR2 YYEKEE (reference sequence). Trimming stripped 4 bases from V and 3 bases from J, with 8 bases between. The CDR3 loop spans 13 amino acids. CDR3 sequence reads: CASSLGANQPQHF. In nucleotides, the CDR3 is TGTGCCAGCAGCCTAGGGGCCAATCAGCCCCAGCATTTT.

Many counts were recorded for this clonotype. The gene calls are TRBV28 and TRBJ2-3; 11 bases map to TRBD2. After removal of 3 bases from V and 4 bases from J, the junction contained 9 bases not matched to a gene. The germline CDR1 and CDR2 sequences are MDHEN and SYDVKM. This CDR3 contains 17 residues. CDR3 sequence reads: CASSFPYLAGGSDTQYF. The CDR3 region has the DNA TGTGCCAGCAGTTTCCCTTACTTAGCGGGAGGGTCAGATACGCAGTATTTT.

This clonotype was counted a few times. The chain links TRBV20-1 to TRBJ2-1; D remains ambiguous. V lost 6 bases, J lost 15 bases, and 18 bases lay in between. The CDR3 runs 11 residues. The germline gives CDR1 DFQATT, CDR2 SNEGSKA (reference sequence). This CDR3 is CSAALIEVVFF. The CDR3, as DNA: TGCAGTGCCGCCCTTATCGAGGTCGTGTTCTTC.

Ten or more counts support this clonotype. This chain joins TRBV4-3 and TRBJ1-2; D is perhaps TRBD1 (5 bases). Germline CDR1 and CDR2: LGHNA and YSLEER. Trimming removed 0 bases from V and 7 bases from J, with 18 bases in between. The CDR3 is 16 residues long. The CDR3 coding sequence is TGCGCCAGCAGCCAAGATGTTTGGGGCCCCTCCCCTGGCTACACCTTC. It encodes CASSQDVWGPSPGYTF.

The table lists this clonotype with many counts. The gene calls are TRBV4-3 and TRBJ2-1, with D tentatively TRBD2 (7 bases). Trimming took off 0 bases at V and 4 bases at J, with 19 bases between the two ends. The germline gives CDR1 LGHNA, CDR2 YSLEER. The CDR3 has 18 amino acids. The CDR3 sequence is CASSQEGGRALPYNEQFF. CDR3 sequence (DNA): TGCGCCAGCAGCCAAGAAGGGGGGAGGGCTCTTCCATACAATGAGCAGTTCTTC.

In this sample, this clonotype turned up a few times. The chain recombines TRBV19 with TRBJ1-1, with 7 nucleotides matching TRBD1. The J segment lost 0 bases and the V segment lost 7 bases, leaving 8 bases of the junction unmatched. The CDR3 is 15 amino acids. Per germline, CDR1 LNHDA and CDR2 SQIVND (reference sequence). The CDR3 coding sequence is TGTGCCAGTACCGACAGGGCGGGAATGAACACTGAAGCTTTCTTT. Protein: CASTDRAGMNTEAFF.

With respect to this clonotype: The conserved phenylalanine or tryptophan is not found at the CDR3 terminus, so this likely reflects a read error. This chain joins TRBV29-1 and TRBJ2-1; possibly TRBD2 for D (6 bases). This CDR3 is built from 12 residues. The germline V gene encodes CDR1 SQVTM and CDR2 ANQGSEA. CDR3 sequence (DNA): TGTAGCGTTCCGGGACTCAACAATGAGCAGTTCTAC. Amino acid sequence: CSVPGLNNEQFY.

This clonotype was seen ten or more times. J is TRBJ1-1 and V is TRBV29-1, with 7 bases fitting TRBD1. Germline V gene lookup returns CDR1 SQVTM and CDR2 ANQGSEA. Trimming cost V 3 bases and J 4 bases; bases outside gene matches: 8. The CDR3 runs 14 residues. In DNA, the CDR3 is TGCAGCGTTGATGTACAGGGGTTGGGCACTGAAGCTTTCTTT. Encoded protein: CSVDVQGLGTEAFF.

This chain links TRBV19 with TRBJ1-2; no firm D call. The germline V and J ends were trimmed by 5 bases and 4 bases, with 14 bases remaining between them. Germline values: CDR1 LNHDA, CDR2 SQIVND (reference sequence). The CDR3 contains 14 residues. The CDR3 spells CASSPRSGSYGYTF. The CDR3 DNA follows: TGTGCCAGTAGTCCTCGGTCAGGCTCCTATGGCTACACCTTC.

This clonotype came up many times. The V and J genes are TRBV7-2 and TRBJ2-7, with TRBD1 matching 10 bases. J was trimmed by 4 bases and V by 5 bases; bases with no gene match: 5. Germline-derived CDR1 and CDR2 are SGHTA and FQGNSA. The CDR3 runs 14 residues. The CDR3 protein is CASSRDRGPYEQYF. The CDR3 DNA reads TGTGCCAGCAGCCGGGACAGGGGTCCTTACGAGCAGTACTTC.

This clonotype was detected many times. The chain carries TRBV5-1 and TRBJ2-6; D possibly corresponds to TRBD2 (5 bases). Germline loops: CDR1 SGHRS, CDR2 YFSETQ. The CDR3 totals 17 residues. Trimming took off 0 bases at V and 3 bases at J, with 13 bases between the two ends. CDR3 bases: TGCGCCAGCAGCTTGGCCGACTCTGCGGGTGGGGCCAACGTCCTGACTTTC. It codes for CASSLADSAGGANVLTF.

The rearrangement uses TRBV29-1 and TRBJ2-1, with 9 bases fitting TRBD2. V was pared by 5 bases and J by 4 bases, with 0 bases of the junction left unmatched. The CDR3 runs to 12 residues. Looked up from germline, CDR1 is SQVTM and CDR2 is ANQGSEA. This chain's CDR3 is CSVTSGYNEQFF. CDR3 nucleotides: TGCAGCGTTACTAGCGGGTACAATGAGCAGTTCTTC.